The 5 T cell receptor beta chains given below trace back to one sample, sequenced in a study of T cells in Graves' hyperthyroidism and ophthalmopathy. RNA transcripts provided the source from which TCR beta CDR3 regions were amplified. The HTBI set primed first-round TCR CDR3 RT-PCR. One entry per CDR3 protein, called by TCRdb with MiXCR from the multiplex PCR reads. The sample lists around 720,000 distinct CDR3 sequences; 30% to 40% were seen once. Sequenced: blood. These receptor sequences come from a middle-aged woman with Graves' hyperthyroidism.

This chain links TRBV28 with TRBJ1-2, with D maybe TRBD1 (6 bases). Germline CDR1 and CDR2: MDHEN and SYDVKM. V lost 5 bases and J 7 bases, leaving 23 bases between the germline ends. The CDR3 runs to 16 residues. CDR3 amino acids: CASSRPSGRGYGGYTF. Written as DNA, the CDR3 is TGTGCCAGCAGTAGACCGTCCGGCAGGGGCTACGGTGGCTACACCTTC.

The chain employs TRBV9 and TRBJ1-1; TRBD1 is a possible D gene (5 bases). The CDR3 sequence is 14 residues long. V shed 4 bases and J shed 5 bases, with 15 bases lying between them. Germline lookup yields CDR1 SGDLS and CDR2 YYNGEE. The CDR3 spells CASSPRGARTEAFF. The DNA for the CDR3 is TGTGCCAGCAGCCCAAGGGGCGCGAGGACTGAAGCTTTCTTT.

Concerning this clonotype: A much larger clone lies a single base off, so this may be a read error. The chain carries TRBV12-3 or TRBV12-4 and TRBJ1-4; 8 bases are shared with TRBD1. The CDR3 has 14 residues. The CDR3 loop reads CASSSGQGWENLFF. The CDR3 DNA sequence: TGTGCCAGCAGTTCTGGACAGGGCTGGGAAAATCTGTTTTTT.

This clonotype came up a few times. This chain links TRBV20-1 with TRBJ2-2, with 9 bases fitting TRBD2. The junction had 15 bases not matched to a gene; V was cut back by 4 bases and J by 6 bases. The CDR3 sequence is 17 residues long. Looked up from germline, CDR1 is DFQATT and CDR2 is SNEGSKA (reference sequence). Here the CDR3 DNA reads TGCAGTGCTACGGTCGGTAATAGCGGGAGTATTTCCGGGGAGCTGTTTTTT. The encoded protein is CSATVGNSGSISGELFF.

This clonotype was seen repeatedly, ten times or more. The chain couples TRBV10-2 to TRBJ1-6; D is unresolved. This CDR3 is 12 amino acids long. CDR1 WSHSY and CDR2 SAAADI come from the germline V gene. V dropped 5 bases and J dropped 7 bases, with 6 bases sitting between them. The CDR3 sequence: CASSPGNSPLHF. DNA of the CDR3: TGCGCCAGCAGTCCTGGGAATTCACCCCTCCACTTT.